One sample yielded the 28 T cell receptor beta chains listed below, sequenced in a study of T cells after yellow fever vaccination. TCRdb called the 5' RACE reads again in MiXCR, with one record for every CDR3 protein. This sample carries 300,000 to 400,000 distinct CDR3 sequences, approximately 8% of them seen once, and the ten largest clones take roughly a sixth. Specimen: PBMCs, collected roughly seven weeks after the first yellow fever vaccination. The source of these receptors is a man between 18 and 35 years old who received the YFV17D yellow fever vaccine.

The chain recombines TRBV12-3 or TRBV12-4 with TRBJ2-7, with D unresolved. V was pared by 5 bases and J by 6 bases, with 11 bases between. There are 12 residues in the CDR3. CDR3 DNA: TGTGCCAGCAGTGCCCTTAGATTCGAGCAGTACTTC. Its protein product is CASSALRFEQYF.

This clonotype showed up many times. J is TRBJ2-7 and V is TRBV6-2 or TRBV6-3; D not resolved. Between the trimmed V and J ends, which lost 7 bases and 2 bases, there was a span of 6 bases. This CDR3 contains 11 residues. In germline, CDR1 is MNHEY, CDR2 SVGEGT. DNA of the CDR3: TGTGCCAGCATGAATGCCTACGAGCAGTACTTC. Translated, it gives CASMNAYEQYF.

The rearrangement uses TRBV5-1 and TRBJ2-6; weak D call: TRBD2 (5 bases). V lost 2 bases and J 4 bases, leaving 13 bases between the germline ends. Germline CDR1 SGHRS, CDR2 YFSETQ. The CDR3 is made up of 16 amino acids. CDR3 bases: TGCGCCAGCAGCTTAAGGACTTCGAGCGGGGCCAACGTCCTGACTTTC. As protein: CASSLRTSSGANVLTF.

The chain links TRBV3-1 to TRBJ1-6; D may be TRBD1 (5 bases). Germline V gene data show CDR1 as LGHDT and CDR2 as YNNKEL (reference sequence). Trimming removed 3 bases from V and 7 bases from J, with 22 bases in between. CDR3 length: 18 amino acids. The CDR3 is CASSQTHEGTTTNSPLHF. CDR3 sequence (DNA): TGTGCCAGCAGCCAGACCCACGAAGGGACTACCACCAATTCACCCCTCCACTTT.

The genes are TRBV25-1 and TRBJ2-3; D is possibly TRBD2 (7 bases). The CDR3 is made up of 18 amino acids. V shed 7 bases and J shed 0 bases, with 23 bases lying between them. Germline V gene data show CDR1 as MGHDK and CDR2 as SYGVNS. The CDR3 DNA is TGTGCCAGCACCCCGGGGGCCCGACTAGCCGAAAGCACAGATACGCAGTATTTT. Amino acid sequence: CASTPGARLAESTDTQYF.

This clonotype was counted only a few times. The CDR3 protein is CASSLDYGQAFF. Here the CDR3 DNA reads TGTGCCAGCAGCTTAGACTACGGGCAAGCTTTCTTT. The chain employs TRBV7-2 and TRBJ1-1; D unresolved. V was cut by 1 base and J by 9 bases, with 9 bases left in between. The CDR3 is 12 residues long. In germline, CDR1 is SGHTA, CDR2 FQGNSA.

This clonotype has a count of ten or more. V gene TRBV6-5 combines with J gene TRBJ2-2; 7 bases agree with TRBD1. Germline V CDR1 and CDR2: MNHEY, SVGAGI. V was pared by 7 bases and J by 4 bases, with 6 bases of the junction left unmatched. The CDR3 length is 14 residues. The CDR3 region has the DNA TGTGCCAGCACCCTCAACAGGGGCACCGGGGAGCTGTTTTTT. It specifies CASTLNRGTGELFF.

V gene TRBV7-8 combines with J gene TRBJ1-6, with D possibly matching TRBD1 (6 bases). This CDR3 is built from 13 residues. V shed 5 bases and J shed 5 bases, with 7 bases lying between them. CDR1 and CDR2 from the germline V gene are SGHVS and FQNEAQ. Here the CDR3 DNA reads TGTGCCAGCAGCGGGACACATAATTCACCCCTCCACTTT. Translated, it gives CASSGTHNSPLHF.

This clonotype came up many times. The chain combines TRBV11-2 with TRBJ2-5; D remains unclear. V was shortened by 3 bases and J by 0 bases, with 5 bases between the two germline ends. The germline CDR1 and CDR2 sequences are SGHAT and FQNNGV. There are 13 residues in the CDR3. Written as DNA, the CDR3 is TGTGCCAGCAGCTTTACAGACCAAGAGACCCAGTACTTC. Amino acid sequence: CASSFTDQETQYF.

This clonotype was recorded a few times. This chain joins TRBV6-1 and TRBJ2-5, with 7 bases that match TRBD2. Trimming removed 6 bases from V and 5 bases from J; junction bases left unmatched: 6. This CDR3 spans 13 amino acids. CDR1 is MNHNS, CDR2 SASEGT, per germline. The CDR3 DNA follows: TGTGCCAGCAGGGGGAGGGACGAGGAGACCCAGTACTTC. This translates into CASRGRDEETQYF.

This clonotype was seen only a few times. J is TRBJ1-2 and V is TRBV4-3; a possible D gene is TRBD1 (5 bases). The V end was cut by 0 bases, the J end by 2 bases, with 13 bases between. This CDR3 is 16 amino acids long. Germline assignment: CDR1 LGHNA and CDR2 YSLEER. The CDR3 loop reads CASSQEEGLMNYGYTF. The CDR3 DNA reads TGCGCCAGCAGCCAAGAGGAGGGGCTAATGAACTATGGCTACACCTTC.

This clonotype was counted only a few times. The chain recombines TRBV5-1 with TRBJ1-4, with D possibly TRBD1 on 6 matching bases. The CDR3 runs to 15 residues. The germline gives CDR1 SGHRS, CDR2 YFSETQ. Deletions cut 2 bases from V and 5 bases from J, with 13 bases between. The CDR3 coding sequence is TGCGCCAGCAGCTTATGGGGGGCTGGGAATGAAAAACTGTTTTTT. The encoded protein is CASSLWGAGNEKLFF. The variable domain in full, with the rest retrieved from reference TRBV5-1 and TRBJ1-4, is KAGVTQTPRYLIKTRGQQVTLSCSPISGHRSVSWYQQTPGQGLQFLFEYFSETQRNKGNFPGRFSGRQFSNSRSEMNVSTLELGDSALYLCASSLWGAGNEKLFFGSGTQLSVL.

The chain joins TRBV5-6 to TRBJ1-5; D is uncertain. V shed 1 base and J shed 7 bases, with 9 bases lying between them. From germline, CDR1 is SGHDT and CDR2 YYEEEE. The CDR3 is 13 residues long. Written as DNA, the CDR3 is TGTGCCAGCAGCTTGAATAGGGTCCAGCCCCAGCATTTT. This sequence encodes CASSLNRVQPQHF.

V usage is TRBV12-3 or TRBV12-4 and J usage is TRBJ1-2; 10 bases fit TRBD1. Germline trimming cut 6 bases from V and 5 bases from J; bases unmatched to any gene: 9. This CDR3 comprises 15 residues. The CDR3 region is CASRSPTGGAYGYTF. The CDR3, as DNA: TGTGCCAGCAGGTCCCCGACAGGGGGCGCTTATGGCTACACCTTC.

CDR3 region: CASSRTSATTDTQYF. The CDR3 DNA is TGTGCCAGCAGCCGGACTAGCGCAACCACAGATACGCAGTATTTT. The chain carries TRBV7-3 and TRBJ2-3, with 9 bases fitting TRBD2. The CDR3 loop spans 15 amino acids. CDR1 and CDR2 from the germline V gene are SGHTA and FQGTGA. V shed 5 bases and J 2 bases; nucleotides not matched to a gene: 5.

This sequence joins TRBV5-4 and TRBJ1-1, with 10 bases lining up with TRBD1. CDR1 is SGHNT and CDR2 is YYREEE in the germline V gene (reference sequence). V lost 4 bases to trimming and J lost 5 bases; unmatched junction nucleotides: 8. The length of the CDR3 is 15 residues. The CDR3 loop reads CASSKTGGAGTEAFF. The CDR3 nucleotides read TGTGCCAGCAGCAAGACAGGGGGCGCGGGGACTGAAGCTTTCTTT. Combining the CDR3 with reference TRBV5-4 and TRBJ1-1 gives the whole variable domain ETGVTQSPTHLIKTRGQQVTLRCSSQSGHNTVSWYQQALGQGPQFIFQYYREEENGRGNFPPRFSGLQFPNYSSELNVNALELDDSALYLCASSKTGGAGTEAFFGQGTRLTVV.

This clonotype has only a few counts. The chain has TRBV7-2 and TRBJ2-5, with TRBD2 identical over 12 bases. The CDR3 contains 15 residues. V was clipped by 5 bases and J by 0 bases; unmatched bases: 1. Germline assignment: CDR1 SGHTA and CDR2 FQGNSA. CDR3 sequence (DNA): TGTGCCAGCAGCCGGACTAGCGGGGACCAAGAGACCCAGTACTTC. The encoded protein is CASSRTSGDQETQYF.

A few counts support this clonotype. The chain carries TRBV7-9 and TRBJ2-3, with unresolved D. CDR3 length: 14 amino acids. The V gene's germline CDR1 is SEHNR and CDR2 FQNEAQ (reference sequence). V was clipped by 1 base and J by 2 bases, with 7 bases between them. This chain's CDR3 is CASSLGWATDTQYF. The CDR3 DNA sequence: TGTGCCAGCAGCTTAGGATGGGCCACAGATACGCAGTATTTT. The full variable domain, with the rest looked up from reference TRBV7-9 and TRBJ2-3, is DTGVSQNPRHKITKRGQNVTFRCDPISEHNRLYWYRQTLGQGPEFLTYFQNEAQLEKSRLLSDRFSAERPKGSFSTLEIQRTEQGDSAMYLCASSLGWATDTQYFGPGTRLTVL.

This clonotype was counted a few times. The V gene is TRBV6-5, the J gene TRBJ2-7, with D perhaps being TRBD1 or TRBD2 (5 bases each). V was clipped by 2 bases and J by 7 bases, with 15 bases between them. Germline V gene sequence: CDR1 MNHEY, CDR2 SVGAGI. The CDR3 contains 14 residues. CDR3 nucleotide sequence: TGTGCCAGCAGTTACATGGGGGAGTCGGGTGAGCAGTACGTC. It is translated as CASSYMGESGEQYV.

The gene calls are TRBV5-5 and TRBJ1-1; D is unresolved. Germline-derived CDR1 and CDR2 are SGHKS and YYEKEE (reference sequence). Deletions cut 1 base from V and 5 bases from J, with 6 bases between. This CDR3 comprises 12 residues. CDR3 region: CASSLWVTEAFF. The CDR3 DNA sequence: TGTGCCAGCAGCTTGTGGGTTACTGAAGCTTTCTTT.

This clonotype has more than one count but fewer than ten. DNA for the CDR3: TGTGCCAGCAGCCTCCAGGGGCTTAACAATCAGCCCCAGCATTTT. Translated: CASSLQGLNNQPQHF. The chain joins TRBV6-1 to TRBJ1-5; a possible D gene is TRBD1 (6 bases). CDR1 is MNHNS and CDR2 is SASEGT in the germline V gene. The V gene lost 6 bases and the J gene lost 3 bases, with 15 bases spanning the gap. The CDR3 spans 15 residues.

This clonotype has only a few counts. V gene TRBV12-3 or TRBV12-4 combines with J gene TRBJ2-7; TRBD2 agrees at 7 bases. The V and J ends lost 3 bases and 5 bases, in that order; junction bases with no gene match: 4. The CDR3 contains 13 residues. The DNA of the CDR3 is TGTGCCAGCAGTTTTGGCAGCGGGAACGAGCAGTACTTC. It codes for CASSFGSGNEQYF.

This clonotype was detected a few times. The V and J genes are TRBV21-1 and TRBJ2-3; the D segment call TRBD1 is taken from the table without a DNA check. TRBV21-1 is a documented pseudogene. The CDR3 sequence is 14 residues long. The chain's CDR3 is CASSTRVITDTQYF. Written as DNA, the CDR3 is TGTGCCAGCAGCACCCGGGTGATAACAGATACGCAGTATTTT.

The J gene is TRBJ2-5, the V gene TRBV21-1; whether TRBD2, the table's D call, matches the DNA was not checked. TRBV21-1 is termed a pseudogene. This CDR3 has 16 amino acids. DNA of the CDR3: TGTGCCAGCAGCAAACTAGCGGGGGACTCCCAAGAGACCCAGTACTTC. Its translation: CASSKLAGDSQETQYF.

The chain uses TRBV4-1 and TRBJ2-3, with D possibly TRBD1 on 6 matching bases. Trimming shortened V by 4 bases and J by 2 bases, and 16 bases separated the two germline ends. The germline V gene encodes CDR1 MGHRA and CDR2 YSYEKL. The CDR3 spans 16 residues. CDR3: CASSLFPGENTDTQYF. The CDR3 DNA sequence: TGCGCCAGCAGCCTGTTCCCAGGGGAAAACACAGATACGCAGTATTTT.

This clonotype was picked up a small number of times. The CDR3 is CASSLGVGAYEQYV. As DNA, the CDR3 is TGTGCCAGCAGCTTAGGGGTAGGGGCGTACGAGCAGTACGTC. This sequence joins TRBV7-8 and TRBJ2-7; possibly TRBD1 for D (5 bases). Trimming shortened V by 1 base and J by 4 bases, and 11 bases separated the two germline ends. The CDR3 length is 14 residues. The germline V gene encodes CDR1 SGHVS and CDR2 FQNEAQ.

This clonotype was seen at least ten times. The chain joins TRBV6-4 to TRBJ2-2; 9 bases fit TRBD2. The CDR3 length is 15 residues. The V gene end was trimmed by 0 bases and the J gene end by 4 bases; junction bases not matched to a gene: 0. Per the germline V gene, CDR1 is MRHNA and CDR2 is SNTAGT. DNA for the CDR3: TGTGCCAGCAGTGACTCTAGCGGGGGCACCGGGGAGCTGTTTTTT. It encodes CASSDSSGGTGELFF.

This clonotype was seen a handful of times. This chain links TRBV12-3 or TRBV12-4 with TRBJ2-1; 7 bases match TRBD1. Trimming removed 7 bases from V and 7 bases from J; junction bases left unmatched: 13. The CDR3 is 15 residues long. CDR3 loop: CASTPRGGEGNEQFF. The CDR3 coding sequence is TGTGCCAGCACCCCGCGAGGGGGCGAGGGGAATGAGCAGTTCTTC.